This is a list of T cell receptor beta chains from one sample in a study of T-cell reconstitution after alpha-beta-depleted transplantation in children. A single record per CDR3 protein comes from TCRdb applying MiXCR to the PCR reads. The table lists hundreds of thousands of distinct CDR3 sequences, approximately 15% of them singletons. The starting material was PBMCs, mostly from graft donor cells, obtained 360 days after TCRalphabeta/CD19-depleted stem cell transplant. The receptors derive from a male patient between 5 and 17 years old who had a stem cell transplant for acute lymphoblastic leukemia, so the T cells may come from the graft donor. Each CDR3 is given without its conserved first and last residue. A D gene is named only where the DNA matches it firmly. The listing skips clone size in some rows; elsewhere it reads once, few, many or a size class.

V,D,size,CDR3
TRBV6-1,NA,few,ASINPGAHTGELF
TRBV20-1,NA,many,SARKQGRDEQF
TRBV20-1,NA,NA,SAFWTTGYNEQF
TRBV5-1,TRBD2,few,ASSFTSGRANEQF
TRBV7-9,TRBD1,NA,ASSLTLRGHTEAF
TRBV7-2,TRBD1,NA,ASTTLGTAYEQY
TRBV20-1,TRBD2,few,SAGVAPGLYNEQF
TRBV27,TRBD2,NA,ASSWTSGSDEQY
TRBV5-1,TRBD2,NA,ASSTGWGSTSGSSTDTQY
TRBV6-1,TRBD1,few,ASSPIDRASYEQY
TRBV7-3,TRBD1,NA,ASSRWDRDTSYNEQF
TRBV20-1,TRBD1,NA,SARQGYGYEQY
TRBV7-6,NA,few,ASSLAYGRVRTQY
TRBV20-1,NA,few,SAFLQGRQQY